The clone carrying this T cell receptor (beta chain) was counted once. CDR3 size: 15 residues. Germline values: CDR1 SEHNR, CDR2 FQNEAQ (reference sequence). V was clipped by 4 bases and J by 3 bases; unmatched bases: 9. This table comes from immunoSEQ multiplex PCR, and its TCRdb copy is limited to in-frame clones, with some not included. The profile shows under 250,000 clones, around 80% of them singletons. This sample is part of a study of blood T cell repertoires in COVID-19. The wider study: T cells, B-cell-depleted T cells, or PBMCs provided the cDNA or gDNA that served as material.

This chain joins TRBV7-9 and TRBJ2-7; 7 nucleotides line up with TRBD1. Sequenced: peripheral blood. This TCR was sampled from a man aged 40-50 years with active or convalescent COVID-19. For the CDR3, the DNA is TGTGCCAGCAGCTCCACGACAGGGATCCTCTACGAGCAGTACTTC. Its protein is CASSSTTGILYEQYF. Together with reference TRBV7-9 and TRBJ2-7, the CDR3 gives the full variable domain: DTGVSQNPRHKITKRGQNVTFRCDPISEHNRLYWYRQTLGQGPEFLTYFQNEAQLEKSRLLSDRFSAERPKGSFSTLEIQRTEQGDSAMYLCASSSTTGILYEQYFGPGTRLTVT.